This T cell receptor beta chain is drawn from a study of post-analysis software for immune sequencing data. Whole-study context: Secondary progressive, relapsing-remitting and progressive-relapsing multiple sclerosis were among the included disease courses.

Libraries were made from TCR beta cDNA, and they carried unique molecular identifiers. Out of about 0.9 to 10 million T cells, a few hundred thousand cDNA molecules were generated. TCRdb re-derived calls from the PCR reads in MiXCR, one entry per CDR3 protein. The profile covers 700,000 to 900,000 distinct CDR3 sequences, with roughly 46% appearing a single time and just under 5% taken by the ten largest. Study conclusions and caveats: TRBV5-6, TRBV5-1 and TRBV20-1 belonged to a set of a few TRBV segments that were more frequent in patients than controls.

About this clonotype itself: Its antigen is unidentified.

The germline V gene encodes CDR1 KGHDR and CDR2 SFDVKD. V lost 3 bases and J lost 2, with 13 bases in between. This CDR3 has 15 residues. The chain uses TRBV24-1 and TRBJ2-7; a weak D match, TRBD1 (6 bases). Sequenced: blood. The clonotype was recovered from a girl aged 5-17 years with multiple sclerosis. Here the CDR3 reads CATSDPTGPPYEQYF. The CDR3 coding sequence is TGTGCCACCAGTGATCCGACAGGCCCACCCTACGAGCAGTACTTC.